One T cell receptor (beta chain) is described in this entry. Its cognate antigen is unknown. TCRdb re-called the reads with MiXCR, one entry per CDR3 protein. This table has fewer than 400,000 distinct CDR3 sequences, less than 20% appearing once. These data are taken from a study of T cell repertoires in cytomegalovirus infection. Across the study: Public TCR beta signature analysis indicated the presence of both CMV infection and matching HLA type. Study-wide results and caveats: Dominating the ex vivo response were TCR beta clonotypes that were CMV-specific and HLA-C-restricted. CMV carriers with the relevant HLA were identified by cumulative public TCR beta family frequency.

Trimming shortened V by 5 bases and J by 11 bases, and 16 bases separated the two germline ends. This CDR3 spans 14 amino acids. Material for sequencing was PBMCs. This TCR derives from a human donor in good health (CMV status not recorded). Some clones in this sample may be carry-over from other donors' samples. The genes are TRBV12-3 or TRBV12-4 and TRBJ1-6, with a tentative D call TRBD1 (6 bases). CDR3 nucleotide sequence: TGTGCCAGCAGTAGGGGGGCCCTAGGTGCACCCCTCCACTTT. Amino acids: CASSRGALGAPLHF.